This T cell receptor (beta chain) was sequenced for a study of blood T cell repertoires in COVID-19. No more than 2 weeks before study entry, exposed participants had met a case of COVID-19. Using immunoSEQ multiplex PCR, the repertoire was profiled, and TCRdb retains in-frame clones only, with some absent. The sample shows some 150,000 clones, roughly 84% of them seen only once. V lost 3 bases and J 6 bases, leaving 11 bases between the germline ends. The length of the CDR3 is 13 residues. Germline V gene sequence: CDR1 SGHRS, CDR2 YFSETQ. This sequence joins TRBV5-1 and TRBJ2-3; the D is unclear. Sample: PBMCs or T cells enriched from blood (not recorded which). This TCR was sampled from a woman aged 45-59 years who had been exposed to COVID-19. Here the CDR3 DNA reads TGCGCCAGCAGCTCCGGTTTCGGGGATACGCAGTATTTT. Translation: CASSSGFGDTQYF.